Following are 15 T cell receptor beta chains from one sample sequenced in a study of T cells in Graves' hyperthyroidism and ophthalmopathy. TCR beta CDR3 regions were amplified from RNA transcripts. In the first-round RT-PCR of the TCR CDR3, the HTBI primer set was used. TCRdb ran MiXCR on the multiplex PCR reads and lists one entry per CDR3 protein. The sample consists of 550,000 to 700,000 distinct CDR3 sequences, just over 45% of them appearing once. The sequencing input was peripheral blood or thyroid tissue (not recorded which). The receptors were sampled from an adult woman with Graves' disease, either hyperthyroidism or ophthalmopathy (not recorded which).

V is TRBV7-7 and J is TRBJ2-2; the D is unclear. Trimming pared 1 base from V and 9 bases from J, leaving 12 bases between. There are 14 residues in the CDR3. Germline lookup yields CDR1 SSHAT and CDR2 FNYEAQ (reference sequence). The CDR3 is CASSLGTAHRELFF. CDR3 nucleotides: TGTGCCAGCAGCTTAGGTACAGCCCACCGGGAGCTGTTTTTT.

This clonotype has only a few counts. The chain uses TRBV28 and TRBJ1-2, with D possibly being TRBD1 (6 bases). The CDR3 is made up of 12 amino acids. Germline values: CDR1 MDHEN, CDR2 SYDVKM. The V gene lost 2 bases and the J gene lost 14 bases, with 15 bases spanning the gap. The CDR3 loop is CASSLGGLGGTF. CDR3 DNA: TGTGCCAGCAGTTTAGGGGGCCTCGGGGGGACCTTC.

This clonotype was detected ten times or more. The CDR3 sequence: CASSPARTSPAFF. DNA for the CDR3: TGTGCCAGCAGCCCAGCGAGGACAAGTCCAGCTTTCTTT. The chain links TRBV11-2 to TRBJ1-1; D is possibly TRBD1 (5 bases). The CDR3 loop spans 13 amino acids. Germline CDR1 is SGHAT and CDR2 is FQNNGV. V was pared by 5 bases and J by 10 bases, with 17 bases between.

This clonotype was picked up many times. The chain has TRBV19 and TRBJ2-7, with 9 bases matching TRBD2. The V segment lost 4 bases and the J segment 6 bases; nucleotides outside the gene matches: 10. The CDR3 runs to 15 residues. The V gene's germline CDR1 is LNHDA and CDR2 SQIVND (reference sequence). CDR3 loop: CASSSNLAGDGEQYF. The CDR3 DNA follows: TGTGCCAGTAGTAGTAACTTAGCGGGAGATGGCGAGCAGTACTTC.

The chain has TRBV29-1 and TRBJ1-2; 7 bases align to TRBD1. The V gene's germline CDR1 is SQVTM and CDR2 ANQGSEA. The CDR3 loop spans 11 amino acids. With 8 bases clipped from V and 4 bases from J, the junction kept 4 bases outside the gene matches. DNA of the CDR3: TGCAGCTCTGGACAGGCCTATGGCTACACCTTC. This sequence encodes CSSGQAYGYTF.

As concerns this clonotype: This may be a read error: a much more frequent sequence differs by one nucleotide. The V and J genes are TRBV12-3 or TRBV12-4 and TRBJ2-2, with D tentatively TRBD2 (6 bases). This CDR3 is 12 amino acids long. CDR3 sequence reads: CASTGPGGELLF. The CDR3, as DNA: TGTGCCAGCACGGGGCCTGGCGGGGAGCTGCTTTTT.

Note on this clonotype: No DNA is shown, since the ends of the CDR3 on it are uncertain; the CDR3 is the one TCRdb lists. The V gene is TRBV29-1, the J gene TRBJ2-5; no DNA check was done on the table's D call, TRBD2. Ends included, the CDR3 has 24 residues. The germline V gene has CDR1 SQVTM and CDR2 ANQGSEA. The chain's CDR3 is CCPEDSSIYLCSVIRLAGGETQYF.

Many counts were recorded for this clonotype. The chain joins TRBV6-5 to TRBJ1-4; D ambiguous. CDR1 is MNHEY and CDR2 is SVGAGI in the germline V gene. Trimming pared 8 bases from V and 1 base from J, leaving 20 bases between. The CDR3 consists of 17 residues. CDR3 nucleotides: TGTGCCAGCCGGCGAGGATTAGAAAGGCGAACTAATGAAAAACTGTTTTTT. Amino acids: CASRRGLERRTNEKLFF.

Concerning this clonotype: Compared with germline, one end of the junction differs, possibly owing to a read error. The chain couples TRBV6-5 to TRBJ1-2, with 8 bases matching TRBD1. The V gene's germline CDR1 is MNHEY and CDR2 SVGAGI. The CDR3 runs to 12 residues. The CDR3 DNA follows: TGTGCCAGCCTGGACAGGGACTATGGCCACACCTTC. The encoded protein is CASLDRDYGHTF.

The chain is built from TRBV10-3 and TRBJ1-2; a weak D match, TRBD1 (5 bases). In germline, CDR1 is ENHRY, CDR2 SYGVKD. Between the trimmed V and J ends, which lost 8 bases and 4 bases, there was a span of 11 bases. The length of the CDR3 is 12 residues. CDR3 DNA: TGTGCCATCGGTCTCGACAGCTATGGCTACACCTTC. Translating gives CAIGLDSYGYTF.

This clonotype came up many times. Written as DNA, the CDR3 is TGTGCCATCAGTGAGGGGACCGGCCCTGGAAACACCATATATTTT. This gives the protein CAISEGTGPGNTIYF. This sequence joins TRBV10-3 and TRBJ1-3; TRBD1 is a possible D gene (5 bases). Germline-derived CDR1 and CDR2 are ENHRY and SYGVKD. The CDR3 loop spans 15 amino acids. Trimming stripped 2 bases from V and 2 bases from J, with 10 bases between.

In its sample, this clonotype was seen many times. J is TRBJ1-1 and V is TRBV12-3 or TRBV12-4, with TRBD1 identical over 7 bases. The junction had 8 bases not matched to a gene; V was cut back by 8 bases and J by 5 bases. This CDR3 is 13 amino acids long. The CDR3 DNA is TGTGCCAGCCTCGAGGGGGCGGTAACTGAAGCTTTCTTT. It codes for CASLEGAVTEAFF.

This clonotype was picked up a small number of times. The CDR3 is CSAFRTGGYGTEAFF. Written as DNA, the CDR3 is TGCAGTGCTTTTCGGACAGGGGGCTATGGCACTGAAGCTTTCTTT. This rearrangement joins TRBV20-1 to TRBJ1-1; TRBD1 aligns across 11 bases. The V gene end was trimmed by 5 bases and the J gene end by 4 bases; junction bases not matched to a gene: 9. There are 15 residues in the CDR3. The V gene's germline CDR1 is DFQATT and CDR2 SNEGSKA (reference sequence).

The chain couples TRBV10-3 to TRBJ2-6, with D uncertain. The CDR3 length is 14 residues. V dropped 8 bases and J dropped 0 bases, with 8 bases sitting between them. From germline, CDR1 is ENHRY and CDR2 SYGVKD. The CDR3 nucleotides are TGTGCCATCGGTAAAAGCTCTGGGGCCAACGTCCTGACTTTC. This codes for CAIGKSSGANVLTF.

In this sample, this clonotype turned up many times. The V call is TRBV27, the J call TRBJ1-3; TRBD1 might be the D (6 bases). Germline CDR1 reads MNHEY; CDR2 reads SMNVEV (reference sequence). V lost 10 bases to trimming and J lost 4 bases, with 17 bases between them. CDR3 size: 14 residues. CDR3 protein: CATSQGAQGNTIYF. The DNA for the CDR3 is TGTGCCACCTCACAGGGCGCCCAGGGAAACACCATATATTTT.